What follows are 26 T cell receptor beta chains derived from one specimen sequenced in a study of regulatory T cells in long-lasting Graves disease. Indicated time point: persistent/refractory GD, antithyroid drugs over 5 years with positive TRAb. Making the TCR library involved RNA that had been extracted from PBMCs. According to the study, TCR beta libraries were built with iRepertoire HTBI primers and CDR3-region Arm-PCR. TCRdb called the multiplex PCR reads again in MiXCR, with one record for every CDR3 protein. This sample has about 420,000 distinct CDR3 sequences, with about a quarter found just once. Sequences were derived from peripheral blood mononuclear cells (PBMCs), sampled when the disease was refractory, from a patient treated with antithyroid drugs. These receptor sequences come from a female donor with Graves disease.

This clonotype has at least ten counts. The V gene is TRBV28, the J gene TRBJ2-7; the match to TRBD2 covers 8 bases. The CDR3 extends over 14 amino acids. J lost 7 bases, V lost 6 bases, and 11 bases had no gene match. Germline V gene sequence: CDR1 MDHEN, CDR2 SYDVKM. CDR3 residues: CASRRIAGTSEQYF. CDR3 in DNA: TGTGCCAGCAGACGAATAGCGGGGACTTCTGAGCAGTACTTC.

The V and J genes are TRBV19 and TRBJ1-2; TRBD1 might be the D (5 bases). This CDR3 has 14 residues. V lost 4 bases and J 4 bases, leaving 13 bases between the germline ends. Germline values: CDR1 LNHDA, CDR2 SQIVND (reference sequence). The CDR3 loop is CASSSWTNPYGYTF. CDR3 sequence (DNA): TGTGCCAGTAGTAGTTGGACAAATCCCTATGGCTACACCTTC.

This clonotype was picked up many times. Its ends do not fully match the called genes, so a read error is possible. CDR3 nucleotide sequence: TGTGCCAGCAGCCTTGGAGACTACGAGCAGTACTTC. Protein: CASSLGDYEQYF. This chain links TRBV5-1 with TRBJ2-7; D gene unclear. There are 12 residues in the CDR3. Looked up from germline, CDR1 is SGHRS and CDR2 is YFSETQ.

The chain is built from TRBV5-5 and TRBJ1-2, with a weak D call TRBD1 (5 bases). The CDR3 runs 13 residues. Trimming took 0 bases from V and 8 from J, leaving 11 bases between them. Germline CDR1 and CDR2: SGHKS and YYEKEE (reference sequence). The CDR3 DNA sequence: TGTGCCAGCAGCTTGGAGGGGCCCGGCGGCTACACCTTC. Amino acid sequence: CASSLEGPGGYTF.

The genes are TRBV5-1 and TRBJ2-1; the match to TRBD1 covers 7 bases. Trimming took 5 bases from V and 10 from J; bases not matched to a gene: 9. This CDR3 has 13 residues. Germline CDR1 reads SGHRS; CDR2 reads YFSETQ. The CDR3 DNA sequence: TGCGCCAGCAGTGAGACAGGGTTTTCCGAGCAGTTCTTC. Translation gives CASSETGFSEQFF. Full variable domain (missing parts from reference TRBV5-1 and TRBJ2-1): KAGVTQTPRYLIKTRGQQVTLSCSPISGHRSVSWYQQTPGQGLQFLFEYFSETQRNKGNFPGRFSGRQFSNSRSEMNVSTLELGDSALYLCASSETGFSEQFFGPGTRLTVL.

A note on this clonotype: It is likely a read error: a sequence one base away is far more abundant. This sequence joins TRBV12-3 or TRBV12-4 and TRBJ2-7; tentative D call: TRBD2 (6 bases). The DNA end is a closer match to TRBJ2-5, so the J assignment may be wrong. The CDR3 is made up of 15 amino acids. CDR3 DNA: TGTGCCAGCAGTTTGGATTGCGGGAACCAAGAGACCCAGTACTTC. Translated: CASSLDCGNQETQYF.

This clonotype has only a few counts. The chain couples TRBV7-2 to TRBJ2-5; the match to TRBD2 covers 14 bases. Trimming at V came to 1 base and at J to 1 base, leaving 2 bases not matched to a gene. Germline V gene data show CDR1 as SGHTA and CDR2 as FQGNSA. The CDR3 has 17 amino acids. CDR3 residues: CASSLGLAGGPQETQYF. The CDR3 nucleotides are TGTGCCAGCAGCTTAGGACTAGCGGGAGGGCCCCAAGAGACCCAGTACTTC.

This clonotype was seen ten or more times. CDR3 DNA: TGCAGCGTTCGGAGGGGGCGGACTAGCGGGAAGGAGACCCAGTACTTC. Its protein product is CSVRRGRTSGKETQYF. The chain uses TRBV29-1 and TRBJ2-5; 12 bases align to TRBD2. Germline V gene sequence: CDR1 SQVTM, CDR2 ANQGSEA. Trimming at V came to 5 bases and at J to 5 bases, leaving 12 bases not matched to a gene. This CDR3 contains 16 residues.

This chain joins TRBV2 and TRBJ2-2, with D maybe TRBD1 (6 bases). CDR3 size: 15 residues. V was clipped by 6 bases and J by 1 base, with 12 bases between them. Germline lookup yields CDR1 SNHLY and CDR2 FYNNEI. The CDR3 loop reads CASSPGHLNTGELFF. CDR3 DNA: TGTGCCAGCAGCCCGGGACACCTGAACACCGGGGAGCTGTTTTTT.

V and J are TRBV7-9 and TRBJ2-5; TRBD2 aligns across 8 bases. Germline CDR1 and CDR2: SEHNR and FQNEAQ (reference sequence). J gave up 5 bases and V 1 base, and 6 bases lay outside the gene matches. The length of the CDR3 is 15 residues. CDR3 loop: CASSLGSGSLETQYF. CDR3 DNA sequence: TGTGCCAGCAGCTTAGGGAGCGGGAGTTTGGAGACCCAGTACTTC.

This rearrangement joins TRBV7-8 to TRBJ2-2, with D perhaps TRBD2 (5 bases). The CDR3 has 16 amino acids. CDR1 SGHVS and CDR2 FQNEAQ come from the germline V gene. The germline V and J ends were trimmed by 1 base and 6 bases, with 15 bases remaining between them. CDR3: CASSLVARVLSGELFF. For the CDR3, the DNA is TGTGCCAGCAGCTTAGTAGCGCGGGTTTTATCCGGGGAGCTGTTTTTT. The full variable domain, rest sourced from reference TRBV7-8 and TRBJ2-2, is GAGVSQSPRYKVAKRGQDVALRCDPISGHVSLFWYQQALGQGPEFLTYFQNEAQLDKSGLPSDRFFAERPEGSVSTLKIQRTQQEDSAVYLCASSLVARVLSGELFFGEGSRLTVL.

The V call is TRBV11-3, the J call TRBJ2-2; 15 positions match TRBD2. This CDR3 region has 19 residues. Germline assignment: CDR1 SGHNT and CDR2 YENEEA. Trimming cost V 5 bases and J 5 bases; bases outside gene matches: 12. The CDR3 DNA sequence: TGTGCCAGCAGCCCACGGACTAGCGGGAGGGCCATGCAGACCGGGGAGCTGTTTTTT. It encodes CASSPRTSGRAMQTGELFF.

Many counts were recorded for this clonotype. The chain uses TRBV7-8 and TRBJ2-5; D is uncertain. The CDR3 has 12 residues. Trimming stripped 5 bases from V and 7 bases from J, with 11 bases between. CDR1 is SGHVS, CDR2 FQNEAQ, per germline. CDR3: CASSAILGTQYF. CDR3 in DNA: TGTGCCAGCAGCGCCATACTCGGGACCCAGTACTTC.

The genes are TRBV5-1 and TRBJ2-7; D might be TRBD1 (6 bases). CDR3 length equals 14 residues. The ends were cut back, 0 bases at V and 5 bases at J, with 12 bases in the middle. CDR1 is SGHRS, CDR2 YFSETQ, per germline. The CDR3 nucleotides read TGCGCCAGCAGCTTGGAACAGGGCCGTGACGAGCAGTACTTC. This translates into CASSLEQGRDEQYF.

The J gene is TRBJ2-4, the V gene TRBV6-1; perhaps TRBD1 as D (7 bases). The CDR3 is 14 amino acids. CDR1 MNHNS and CDR2 SASEGT come from the germline V gene. V was shortened by 7 bases and J by 0 bases, with 10 bases between the two germline ends. The CDR3 region is CASTRDRAKNIQYF. The CDR3 coding sequence is TGTGCCAGCACGCGGGACAGAGCCAAAAACATTCAGTACTTC.

The chain links TRBV6-2 or TRBV6-3 to TRBJ2-5, with D possibly TRBD2 on 6 matching bases. V gave up 7 bases and J gave up 3 bases, with 15 bases separating them. The germline gives CDR1 MNHEY, CDR2 SVGEGT. The CDR3 sequence is 14 residues long. The CDR3 DNA reads TGTGCCAGCACCCCCCCCCGACTAGAAGAGACCCAGTACTTC. It encodes CASTPPRLEETQYF.

This clonotype was counted between two and nine times. The chain recombines TRBV29-1 with TRBJ2-7; D remains ambiguous. CDR1 and CDR2 from the germline V gene are SQVTM and ANQGSEA. The CDR3 length is 11 residues. V was pared by 7 bases and J by 4 bases, with 11 bases between. The CDR3 region is CSAILGYEQYF. DNA for the CDR3: TGCAGCGCCATCCTCGGGTACGAGCAGTACTTC.

This clonotype was seen ten or more times. This sequence joins TRBV6-4 and TRBJ1-4; D unclear. This CDR3 contains 14 residues. V shed 5 bases and J shed 9 bases, with 16 bases lying between them. Germline CDR1 is MRHNA and CDR2 is SNTAGT. CDR3 loop: CASSYQAVQKKLFF. Written as DNA, the CDR3 is TGTGCCAGCAGTTACCAGGCAGTACAGAAAAAACTGTTTTTT.

This clonotype appeared a few times. V usage is TRBV18 and J usage is TRBJ1-1, with D possibly being TRBD1 (6 bases). Germline V CDR1 and CDR2: KGHSH, LQKENI. The CDR3 covers 16 residues. Trimming stripped 3 bases from V and 4 bases from J, with 18 bases between. The CDR3 loop is CASSPSTGGVFTEAFF. The CDR3 DNA reads as TGTGCCAGCTCACCCTCGACAGGTGGTGTTTTCACTGAAGCTTTCTTT. Full variable domain (missing parts from reference TRBV18 and TRBJ1-1): NAGVMQNPRHLVRRRGQEARLRCSPMKGHSHVYWYRQLPEEGLKFMVYLQKENIIDESGMPKERFSAEFPKEGPSILRIQQVVRGDSAAYFCASSPSTGGVFTEAFFGQGTRLTVV.

As DNA, the CDR3 is TGTGCCAGCAGCAGGGGACTAGCGGGAGGGCCCGACACCGGGGAGCTGTTTTTT. Residues: CASSRGLAGGPDTGELFF. The chain employs TRBV28 and TRBJ2-2, with 16 bases fitting TRBD2. Losses at the gene ends were 6 bases for V and 3 bases for J; bases not matched to a gene: 7. This CDR3 contains 18 residues. The germline V gene has CDR1 MDHEN and CDR2 SYDVKM.

J is TRBJ2-2 and V is TRBV6-9; 7 nucleotides match TRBD1. Trimming took 4 bases from V and 1 from J; bases not matched to a gene: 6. Germline CDR1 reads MNHGY; CDR2 reads SVAAGI. This CDR3 is 16 amino acids long. This CDR3 reads CASSFIYRGNTGELFF. CDR3 nucleotides: TGTGCCAGCAGTTTCATCTACAGGGGGAACACCGGGGAGCTGTTTTTT.

The CDR3 DNA reads TGCAGTGTTTTCGGATTCGGGAGGGCCTGGAACGAGCAGTACTTC. This translates into CSVFGFGRAWNEQYF. V is TRBV20-1 and J is TRBJ2-7, with 8 bases matching TRBD2. Per germline, CDR1 DFQATT and CDR2 SNEGSKA (reference sequence). V shed 7 bases and J 5 bases; nucleotides not matched to a gene: 16. CDR3 size: 15 residues.

The V gene is TRBV4-2, the J gene TRBJ2-2; D gene unclear. Germline loops: CDR1 LGHNA, CDR2 YNFKEQ. The CDR3 extends over 15 amino acids. Trimming removed 0 bases from V and 5 bases from J, with 10 bases in between. CDR3 nucleotide sequence: TGTGCCAGCAGCCAAGATCAAGACTTTACCGGGGAGCTGTTTTTT. It specifies CASSQDQDFTGELFF.

This clonotype has a count of ten or more. The V gene is TRBV7-2, the J gene TRBJ2-5, with TRBD2 identical over 7 bases. The V gene end was trimmed by 4 bases and the J gene end by 4 bases; junction bases not matched to a gene: 3. The germline gives CDR1 SGHTA, CDR2 FQGNSA. The CDR3 extends over 13 amino acids. The DNA for the CDR3 is TGTGCCAGCAGCTGGGAGGGCCTAGAGACCCAGTACTTC. This encodes CASSWEGLETQYF.

The chain couples TRBV19 to TRBJ1-1; a possible D gene is TRBD1 (5 bases). V was trimmed by 3 bases and J by 0 bases, leaving 14 bases between them. CDR1 is LNHDA and CDR2 is SQIVND in the germline V gene (reference sequence). The CDR3 loop spans 16 amino acids. In DNA, the CDR3 is TGTGCCAGTAGTATGACGCCGGGACGTTTGAACACTGAAGCTTTCTTT. It specifies CASSMTPGRLNTEAFF.

The genes are TRBV11-3 and TRBJ1-1; 10 positions match TRBD1. CDR1 and CDR2 (germline): SGHNT, YENEEA. Trimming at V came to 5 bases and at J to 3 bases, leaving 15 bases not matched to a gene. CDR3 length: 18 residues. CDR3 region: CASSHYRGTGVFDTEAFF. The CDR3, as DNA: TGTGCCAGCAGCCATTACCGTGGGACAGGGGTATTCGACACTGAAGCTTTCTTT. Supplemented by reference TRBV11-3 and TRBJ1-1, the full variable domain reads EAGVVQSPRYKIIEKKQPVAFWCNPISGHNTLYWYLQNLGQGPELLIRYENEEAVDDSQLPKDRFSAERLKGVDSTLKIQPAELGDSAVYLCASSHYRGTGVFDTEAFFGQGTRLTVV.